Given below is one TCR beta chain in context. The data are from a study of control samples from healthy donors and cancer patients. CDR3 length: 14 residues. The V gene lost 4 bases and the J gene lost 8 bases, with 14 bases spanning the gap. Germline CDR1 is MNHEY and CDR2 is SMNVEV (reference sequence). This table comes from immunoSEQ multiplex PCR, and its TCRdb copy is limited to in-frame clones, with some not included. The sample carries 65,000 to 85,000 clones, roughly 90% recorded once. The chain carries TRBV27 and TRBJ2-2, with unresolved D. Sequenced: PBMCs. The sequence came from a woman aged 45-60 years with colorectal cancer. Here the CDR3 DNA reads TGTGCCAGCAGTTCCTCGTTTAGTTCGGGGGAGCTGTTTTTT. It encodes CASSSSFSSGELFF.